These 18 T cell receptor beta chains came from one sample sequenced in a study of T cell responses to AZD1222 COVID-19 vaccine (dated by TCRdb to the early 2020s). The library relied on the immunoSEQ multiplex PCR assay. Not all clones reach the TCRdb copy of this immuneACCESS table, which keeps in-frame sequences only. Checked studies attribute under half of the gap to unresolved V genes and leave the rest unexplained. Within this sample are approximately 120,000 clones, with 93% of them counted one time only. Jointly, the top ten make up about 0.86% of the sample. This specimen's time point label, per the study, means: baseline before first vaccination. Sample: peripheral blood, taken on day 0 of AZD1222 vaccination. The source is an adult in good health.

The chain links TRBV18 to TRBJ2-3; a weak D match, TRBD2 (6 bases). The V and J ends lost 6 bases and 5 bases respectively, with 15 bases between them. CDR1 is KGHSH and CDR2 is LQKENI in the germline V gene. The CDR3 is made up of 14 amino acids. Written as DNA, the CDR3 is TGTGCCAGCTCTCGGGGGACTCGGGGAGATACGCAGTATTTT. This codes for CASSRGTRGDTQYF.

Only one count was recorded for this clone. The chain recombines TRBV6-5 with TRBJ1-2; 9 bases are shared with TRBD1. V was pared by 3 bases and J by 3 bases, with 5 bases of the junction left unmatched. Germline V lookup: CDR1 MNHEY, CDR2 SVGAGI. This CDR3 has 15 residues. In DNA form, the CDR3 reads TGTGCCAGCAGTTATGGGACAGGGACTTACTATGGCTACACCTTC. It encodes CASSYGTGTYYGYTF.

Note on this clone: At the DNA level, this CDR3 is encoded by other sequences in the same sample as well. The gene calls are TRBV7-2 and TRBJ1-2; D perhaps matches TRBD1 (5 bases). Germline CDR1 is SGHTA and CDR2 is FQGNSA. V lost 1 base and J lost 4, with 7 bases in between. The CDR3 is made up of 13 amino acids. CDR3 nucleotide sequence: TGTGCCAGCAGCTTAGACGGGACCTATGGCTACACCTTC. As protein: CASSLDGTYGYTF.

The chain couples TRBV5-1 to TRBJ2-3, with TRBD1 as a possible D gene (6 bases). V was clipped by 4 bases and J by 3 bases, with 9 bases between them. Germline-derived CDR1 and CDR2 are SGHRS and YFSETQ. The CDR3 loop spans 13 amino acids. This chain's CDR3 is CASSPQGTDTQYF. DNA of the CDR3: TGCGCCAGCAGCCCGCAGGGGACAGATACGCAGTATTTT.

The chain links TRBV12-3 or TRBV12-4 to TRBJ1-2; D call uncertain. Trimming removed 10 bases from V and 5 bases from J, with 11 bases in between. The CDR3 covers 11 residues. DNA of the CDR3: TGTGCCATCTCTGGGGTGTATGGCTACACCTTC. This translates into CAISGVYGYTF.

CDR3 coding DNA: TGTGCCAGCAGTTTATGGGCAGGTGATCAGCCCCAGCATTTT. As protein: CASSLWAGDQPQHF. The genes are TRBV28 and TRBJ1-5; no definite D call. The V end was cut by 0 bases, the J end by 5 bases, with 8 bases between. Germline CDR1 reads MDHEN; CDR2 reads SYDVKM. There are 14 residues in the CDR3.

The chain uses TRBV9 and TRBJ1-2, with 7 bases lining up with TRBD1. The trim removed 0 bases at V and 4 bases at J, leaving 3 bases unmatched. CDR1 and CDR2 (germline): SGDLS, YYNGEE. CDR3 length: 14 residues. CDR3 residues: CASSVGGGGYGYTF. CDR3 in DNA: TGTGCCAGCAGCGTAGGAGGGGGCGGCTATGGCTACACCTTC.

CDR3 bases: TGTGCCAGTAGTGGGACACCGCGGCCTAATGAAAAACTGTTTTTT. Translating gives CASSGTPRPNEKLFF. The chain employs TRBV19 and TRBJ1-4, with D possibly matching TRBD1 (6 bases). Germline lookup yields CDR1 LNHDA and CDR2 SQIVND (reference sequence). Trimming stripped 5 bases from V and 3 bases from J, with 13 bases between. The CDR3 contains 15 residues.

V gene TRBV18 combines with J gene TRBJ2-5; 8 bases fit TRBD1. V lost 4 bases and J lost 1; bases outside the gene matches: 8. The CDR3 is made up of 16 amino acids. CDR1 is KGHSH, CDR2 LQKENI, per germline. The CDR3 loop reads CASSQLQTGVQETQYF. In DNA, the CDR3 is TGTGCCAGCTCACAACTCCAGACAGGGGTCCAAGAGACCCAGTACTTC.

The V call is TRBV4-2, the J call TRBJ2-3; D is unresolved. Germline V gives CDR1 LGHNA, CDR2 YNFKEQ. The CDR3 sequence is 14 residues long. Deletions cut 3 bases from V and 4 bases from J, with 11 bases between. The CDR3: CASSQEIFSDTQYF. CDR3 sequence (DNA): TGTGCCAGCAGCCAGGAGATATTCTCAGATACGCAGTATTTT.

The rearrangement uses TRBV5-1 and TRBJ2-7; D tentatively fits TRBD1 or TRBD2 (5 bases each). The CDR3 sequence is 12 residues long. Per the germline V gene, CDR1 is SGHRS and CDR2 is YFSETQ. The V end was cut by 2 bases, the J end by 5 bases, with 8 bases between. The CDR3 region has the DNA TGCGCCAGCAGCTTAGAGGGGAACGAGCAGTACTTC. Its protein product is CASSLEGNEQYF.

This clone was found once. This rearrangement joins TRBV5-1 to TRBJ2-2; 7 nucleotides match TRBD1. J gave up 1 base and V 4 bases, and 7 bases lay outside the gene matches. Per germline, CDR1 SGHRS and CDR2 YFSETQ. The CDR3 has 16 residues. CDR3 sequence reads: CASSNRDRENTGELFF. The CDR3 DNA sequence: TGCGCCAGCAGCAATCGTGACAGGGAGAACACCGGGGAGCTGTTTTTT.

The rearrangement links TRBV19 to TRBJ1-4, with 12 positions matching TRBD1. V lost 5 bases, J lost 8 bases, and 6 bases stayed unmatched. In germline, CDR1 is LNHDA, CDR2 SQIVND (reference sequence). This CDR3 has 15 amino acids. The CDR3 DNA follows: TGTGCCAGTAGTGGAACCGGGACAGGGGGCGAAAAACTGTTTTTT. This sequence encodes CASSGTGTGGEKLFF.

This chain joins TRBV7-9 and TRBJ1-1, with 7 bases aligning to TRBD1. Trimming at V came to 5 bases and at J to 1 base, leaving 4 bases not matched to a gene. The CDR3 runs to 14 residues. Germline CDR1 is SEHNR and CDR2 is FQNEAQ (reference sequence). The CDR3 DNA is TGTGCCAGCAGCGACAGGGCCCGGAACACTGAAGCTTTCTTT. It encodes CASSDRARNTEAFF.

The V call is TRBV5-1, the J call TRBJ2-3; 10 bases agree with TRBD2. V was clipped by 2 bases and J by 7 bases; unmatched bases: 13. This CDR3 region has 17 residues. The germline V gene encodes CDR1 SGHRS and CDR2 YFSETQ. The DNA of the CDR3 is TGCGCCAGCAGCTTCCTAGCGGGGGTATCACGGGGATATACGCAGTATTTT. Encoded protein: CASSFLAGVSRGYTQYF.

Here the CDR3 DNA reads TGTGCCAGCAGCTTGGGATCCGGACAGGGGGCCGGGCTGTTTTTT. This codes for CASSLGSGQGAGLFF. This chain connects TRBV5-4 to TRBJ1-4; 11 positions match TRBD1. Germline V gives CDR1 SGHNT, CDR2 YYREEE (reference sequence). CDR3 length: 15 amino acids. The junction had 9 bases not matched to a gene; V was cut back by 0 bases and J by 14 bases.

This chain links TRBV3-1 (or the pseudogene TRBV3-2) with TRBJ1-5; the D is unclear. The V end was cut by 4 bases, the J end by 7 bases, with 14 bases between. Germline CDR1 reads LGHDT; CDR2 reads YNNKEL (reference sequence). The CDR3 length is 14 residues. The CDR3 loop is CASSLGRASQPQHF. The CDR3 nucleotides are TGTGCCAGCAGCCTAGGGAGGGCGAGCCAGCCCCAGCATTTT.

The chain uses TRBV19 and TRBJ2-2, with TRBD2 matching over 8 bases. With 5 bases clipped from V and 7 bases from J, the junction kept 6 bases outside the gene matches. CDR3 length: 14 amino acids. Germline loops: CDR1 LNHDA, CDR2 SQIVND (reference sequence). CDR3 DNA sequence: TGTGCCAGTAGTCCGACTAGCGCGGGCGGGGAGCTGTTTTTT. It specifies CASSPTSAGGELFF.